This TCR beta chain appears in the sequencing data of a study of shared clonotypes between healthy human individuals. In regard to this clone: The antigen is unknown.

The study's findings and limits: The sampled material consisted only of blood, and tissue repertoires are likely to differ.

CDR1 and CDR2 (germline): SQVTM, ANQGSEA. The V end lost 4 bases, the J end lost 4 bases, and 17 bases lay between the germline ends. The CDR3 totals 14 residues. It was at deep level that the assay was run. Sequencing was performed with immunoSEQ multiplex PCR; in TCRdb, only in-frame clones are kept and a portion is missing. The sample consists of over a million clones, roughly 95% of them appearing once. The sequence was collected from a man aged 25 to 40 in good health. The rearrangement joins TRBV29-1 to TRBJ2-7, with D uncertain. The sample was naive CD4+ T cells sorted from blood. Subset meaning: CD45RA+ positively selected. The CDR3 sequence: CSVALDPLRYEQYF. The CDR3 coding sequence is TGCAGCGTTGCCCTAGACCCCTTACGATACGAGCAGTACTTC.